This entry features one T cell receptor (beta chain) sequence. What this receptor recognizes is not known. No clone much larger than this one lies a single base away; base qualities are absent. In the prospective study, participants were roughly 18 to 89 years old, resided in about two dozen geographic areas of the United States, and were enrolled through a virtual design. In the prospective study, cohorts were assigned on the basis of participant-reported clinical history obtained from a screening survey and a study questionnaire. Mobile phlebotomists in the prospective study collected whole blood, serum and a nasopharyngeal or oropharyngeal swab from every participant. Over an approximately 2-month period, participants in the prospective study had the option of providing additional blood draws and questionnaires. Before DNA extraction, blood samples from the prospective study were shipped at room temperature or frozen.

The CDR3 runs 16 amino acids, cysteine and phenylalanine included. The entry retains the CDR3 DNA only, 48 bases that are in frame from base 1. From a lookup of the germline V gene, CDR1 and CDR2 are SGHDT and YYEEEE. Between the V and J ends, shortened by 2 bases and 7 bases respectively, the junction contains 20 bases. This entry comes from a study of blood T cell repertoires in COVID-19 (dated by TCRdb to 2018 to 2020). In the study overall: Collaborator samples came from the United States, Italy and Spain and covered acute and convalescent phases of COVID-19. The dataset comprised deeply sampled blood TCRbeta repertoires from subjects exposed to, actively infected with, or recovered from COVID-19. Where HLA class I and class II types were available, the types were taken from metadata supplied by the sample provider, not from assay-based typing. The samples were drawn from two sources: the first 160 participants of the ongoing ImmuneRACE study, and 1,000 to 1,500 subjects contributed by 6 global collaborators. The repertoires were made available in a free public database intended to serve as a resource for research on the immune response to SARS-CoV-2. A de-identified subject ID, COVID-19 status, age in years and sex were almost always included in the sample metadata. The prospective study material was composed of cDNA or gDNA derived from T cells, B-cell-depleted T cells, or PBMCs. Study-wide conclusions, independent of this receptor: The quantity of clinical and demographic metadata differed by source and by participant and was supplied without curation.

The immunoSEQ Assay, a bias-controlled multiplex PCR, was used to amplify TCRbeta CDR3 regions from genomic DNA. The authors' pipeline ran thus. Nucleated cell counts per sample were estimated from amplification of reference gene primers within the assay. To quantify the absolute abundance of each unique TCRbeta CDR3 rearrangement, sequence reads were collapsed and filtered. For each sample, productive Simpson clonality was calculated by taking the square root of Simpson's diversity index across productive rearrangements. Here the immuneACCESS table is served through TCRdb, limited to in-frame sequences with V and J called. Missing clones are a known gap in these copies; in checked studies unresolved V genes cover under half, and the rest lacks a known reason. V, J and clone size derive from that table, while D and trimming were established from the DNA sequence. Here the sample has around 240,000 clones; roughly nine tenths occur a single time. Around 1.3% of the sample rests with the top ten.

The TCR originated in a human donor in a cohort exposed to, infected with or recovered from COVID-19 (not recorded which). The donor label of this sample is uncertain. Recombination connected TRBV5-6 to TRBJ2-3, with a tentative D gene TRBD2 over 6 matching bases. Sequences were obtained from PBMCs or T cells enriched from blood (not recorded which). The CDR3 is CASSLGTGTALHTQYF. The nucleotide sequence is given as TGTGCCAGCAGCTTAGGGACCGGGACTGCGTTACATACGCAGTATTTT. Reference TRBV5-6 and TRBJ2-3 proteins supply the regions before and after the CDR3; the full variable domain is: DAGVTQSPTHLIKTRGQQVTLRCSPKSGHDTVSWYQQALGQGPQFIFQYYEEEERQRGNFPDRFSGHQFPNYSSELNVNALLLGDSALYLCASSLGTGTALHTQYFGPGTRLTVL.